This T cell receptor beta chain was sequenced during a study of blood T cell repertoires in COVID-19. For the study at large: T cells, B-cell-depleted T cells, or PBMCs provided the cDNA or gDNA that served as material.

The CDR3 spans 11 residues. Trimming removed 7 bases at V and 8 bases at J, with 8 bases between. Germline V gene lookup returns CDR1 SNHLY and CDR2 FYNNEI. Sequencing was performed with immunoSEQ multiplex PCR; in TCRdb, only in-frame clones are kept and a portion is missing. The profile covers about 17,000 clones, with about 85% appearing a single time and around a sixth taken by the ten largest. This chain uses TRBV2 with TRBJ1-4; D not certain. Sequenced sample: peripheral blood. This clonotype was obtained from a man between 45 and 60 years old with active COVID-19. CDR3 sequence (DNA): TGTGCCAGCACCCAGGAAGAAAAACTGTTTTTT. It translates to CASTQEEKLFF.